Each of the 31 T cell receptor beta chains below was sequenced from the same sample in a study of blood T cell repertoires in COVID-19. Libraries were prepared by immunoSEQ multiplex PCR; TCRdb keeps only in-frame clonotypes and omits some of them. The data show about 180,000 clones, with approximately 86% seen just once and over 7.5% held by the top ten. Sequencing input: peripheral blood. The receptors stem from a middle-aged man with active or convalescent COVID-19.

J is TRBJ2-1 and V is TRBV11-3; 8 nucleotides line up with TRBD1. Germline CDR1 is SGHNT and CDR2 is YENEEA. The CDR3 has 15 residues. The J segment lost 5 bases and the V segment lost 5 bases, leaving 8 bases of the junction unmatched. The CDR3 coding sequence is TGTGCCAGCAGCGAAGGGCAGGGGGCTAACAATGAGCAGTTCTTC. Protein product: CASSEGQGANNEQFF.

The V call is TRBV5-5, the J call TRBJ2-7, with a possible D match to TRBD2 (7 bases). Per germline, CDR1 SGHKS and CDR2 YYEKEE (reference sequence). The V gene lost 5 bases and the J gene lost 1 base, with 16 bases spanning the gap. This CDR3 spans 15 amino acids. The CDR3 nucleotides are TGTGCCAGCAGGGTAGAAGGGGGGGAATCCTACGAGCAGTACTTC. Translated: CASRVEGGESYEQYF.

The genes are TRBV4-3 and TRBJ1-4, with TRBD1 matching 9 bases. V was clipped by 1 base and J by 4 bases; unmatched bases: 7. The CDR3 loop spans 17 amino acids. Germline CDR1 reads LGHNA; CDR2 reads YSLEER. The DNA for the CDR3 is TGCGCCAGCAGCCAAGCCGGCTGGACAGGGGATAATGAAAAACTGTTTTTT. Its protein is CASSQAGWTGDNEKLFF.

The CDR3 nucleotides are TGTGCCAGCAGTCGTCCCGGGGTAGCGGGGTCATCCTACGAGCAGTACTTC. It yields the protein CASSRPGVAGSSYEQYF. V is TRBV9 and J is TRBJ2-7; 8 nucleotides align to TRBD2. CDR1 and CDR2 (germline): SGDLS, YYNGEE. Trimming took 5 bases from V and 1 from J; bases not matched to a gene: 14. The CDR3 has 17 residues.

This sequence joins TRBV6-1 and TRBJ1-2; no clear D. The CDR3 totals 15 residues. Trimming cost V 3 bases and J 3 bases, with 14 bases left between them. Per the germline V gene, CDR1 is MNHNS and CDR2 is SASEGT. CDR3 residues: CASSEIGQIDYGYTF. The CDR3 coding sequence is TGTGCCAGCAGTGAGATTGGGCAGATCGACTATGGCTACACCTTC.

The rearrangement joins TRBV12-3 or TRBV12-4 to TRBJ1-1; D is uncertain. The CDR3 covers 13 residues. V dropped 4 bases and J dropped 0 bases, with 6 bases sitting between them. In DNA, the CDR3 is TGTGCCAGCAGTTCAGGTATGAACACTGAAGCTTTCTTT. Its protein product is CASSSGMNTEAFF.

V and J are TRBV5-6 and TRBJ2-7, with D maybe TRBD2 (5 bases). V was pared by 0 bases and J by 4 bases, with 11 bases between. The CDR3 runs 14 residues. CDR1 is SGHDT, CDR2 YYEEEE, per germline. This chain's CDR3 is CASSLAGLPYEQYF. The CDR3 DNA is TGTGCCAGCAGCTTGGCCGGACTGCCATACGAGCAGTACTTC.

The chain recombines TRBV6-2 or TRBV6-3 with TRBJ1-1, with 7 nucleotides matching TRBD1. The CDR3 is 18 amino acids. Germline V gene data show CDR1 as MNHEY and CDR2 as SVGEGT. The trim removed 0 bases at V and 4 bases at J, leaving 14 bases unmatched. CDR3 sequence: CASSYSHLTGAGSTEAFF. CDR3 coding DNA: TGTGCCAGCAGTTACTCGCACCTCACAGGGGCCGGAAGCACTGAAGCTTTCTTT.

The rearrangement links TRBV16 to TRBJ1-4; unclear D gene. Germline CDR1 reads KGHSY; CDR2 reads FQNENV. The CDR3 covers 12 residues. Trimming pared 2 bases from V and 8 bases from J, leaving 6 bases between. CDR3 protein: CASSQIQEKLFF. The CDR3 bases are TGTGCCAGCAGCCAAATACAAGAAAAACTGTTTTTT.

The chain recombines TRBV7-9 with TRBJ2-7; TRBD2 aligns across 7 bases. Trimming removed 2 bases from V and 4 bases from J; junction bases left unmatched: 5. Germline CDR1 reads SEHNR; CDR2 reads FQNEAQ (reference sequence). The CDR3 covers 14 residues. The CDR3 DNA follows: TGTGCCAGCAGCTTAAGGGGTAGCGGGTACGAGCAGTACTTC. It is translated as CASSLRGSGYEQYF. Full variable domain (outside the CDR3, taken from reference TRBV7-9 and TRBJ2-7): DTGVSQNPRHKITKRGQNVTFRCDPISEHNRLYWYRQTLGQGPEFLTYFQNEAQLEKSRLLSDRFSAERPKGSFSTLEIQRTEQGDSAMYLCASSLRGSGYEQYFGPGTRLTVT.

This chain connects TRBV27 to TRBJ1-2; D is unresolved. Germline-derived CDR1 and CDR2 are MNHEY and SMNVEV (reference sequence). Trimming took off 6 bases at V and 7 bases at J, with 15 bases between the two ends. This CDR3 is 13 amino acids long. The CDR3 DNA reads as TGTGCCAGCAGCTCCTATGGAGGAGGTGGCTACACCTTC. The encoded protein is CASSSYGGGGYTF.

The CDR3 sequence is CASSFVDTGELFF. The CDR3 nucleotides are TGTGCCAGCAGTTTTGTAGACACCGGGGAGCTGTTTTTT. The rearrangement links TRBV27 to TRBJ2-2, with unresolved D. V lost 3 bases, J lost 3 bases, and 5 bases lay in between. CDR3 length: 13 residues. In germline, CDR1 is MNHEY, CDR2 SMNVEV (reference sequence).

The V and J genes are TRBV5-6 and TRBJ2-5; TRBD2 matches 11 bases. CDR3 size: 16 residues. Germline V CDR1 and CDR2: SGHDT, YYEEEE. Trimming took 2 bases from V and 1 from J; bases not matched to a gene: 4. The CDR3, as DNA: TGTGCCAGCAGCTTCGGCGGGACTAGCGGCCAAGAGACCCAGTACTTC. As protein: CASSFGGTSGQETQYF.

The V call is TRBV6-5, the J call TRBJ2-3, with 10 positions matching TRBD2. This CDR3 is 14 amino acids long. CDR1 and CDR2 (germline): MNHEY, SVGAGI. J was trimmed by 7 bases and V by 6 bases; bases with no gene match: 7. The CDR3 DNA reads TGTGCCAGCAGGACTGAGCGGGGGGGTAATACGCAGTATTTT. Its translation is CASRTERGGNTQYF.

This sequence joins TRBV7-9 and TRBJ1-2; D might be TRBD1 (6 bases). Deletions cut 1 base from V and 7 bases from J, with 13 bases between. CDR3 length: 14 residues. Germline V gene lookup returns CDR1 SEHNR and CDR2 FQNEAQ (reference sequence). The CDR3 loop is CASSLGGTQGGYTF. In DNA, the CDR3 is TGTGCCAGCAGCTTAGGTGGGACACAGGGTGGCTACACCTTC.

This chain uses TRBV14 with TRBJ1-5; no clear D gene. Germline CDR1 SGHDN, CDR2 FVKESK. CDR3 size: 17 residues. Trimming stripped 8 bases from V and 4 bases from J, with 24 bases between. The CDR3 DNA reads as TGTGCCAGCCCTCGGTGTTTGGGCCCCGAATGGAATCAGCCCCAGCATTTT. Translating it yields CASPRCLGPEWNQPQHF.

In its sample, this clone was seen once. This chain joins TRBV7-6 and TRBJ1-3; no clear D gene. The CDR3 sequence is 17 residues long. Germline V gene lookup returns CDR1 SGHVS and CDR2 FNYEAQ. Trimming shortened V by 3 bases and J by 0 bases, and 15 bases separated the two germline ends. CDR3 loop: CASSLYTHRSSGNTIYF. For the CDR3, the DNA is TGTGCCAGCAGCTTGTATACCCACAGAAGCTCTGGAAACACCATATATTTT.

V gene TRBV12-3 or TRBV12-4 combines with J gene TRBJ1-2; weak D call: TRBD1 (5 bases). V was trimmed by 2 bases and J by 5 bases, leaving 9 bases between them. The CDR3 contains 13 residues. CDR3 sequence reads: CASSLKGSYGYTF. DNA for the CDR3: TGTGCCAGCAGTTTAAAGGGGTCTTATGGCTACACCTTC.

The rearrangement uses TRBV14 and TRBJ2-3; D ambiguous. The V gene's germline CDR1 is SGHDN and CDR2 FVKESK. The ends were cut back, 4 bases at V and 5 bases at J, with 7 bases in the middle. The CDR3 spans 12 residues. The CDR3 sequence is CASSPIGDTQYF. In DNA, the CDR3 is TGTGCCAGCAGCCCGATCGGAGATACGCAGTATTTT.

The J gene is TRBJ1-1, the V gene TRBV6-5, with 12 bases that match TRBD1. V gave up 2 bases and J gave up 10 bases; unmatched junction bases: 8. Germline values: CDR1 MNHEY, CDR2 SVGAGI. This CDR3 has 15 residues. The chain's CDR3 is CASSYPPGQGAPAFF. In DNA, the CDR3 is TGTGCCAGCAGTTACCCTCCGGGACAGGGGGCTCCAGCTTTCTTT.

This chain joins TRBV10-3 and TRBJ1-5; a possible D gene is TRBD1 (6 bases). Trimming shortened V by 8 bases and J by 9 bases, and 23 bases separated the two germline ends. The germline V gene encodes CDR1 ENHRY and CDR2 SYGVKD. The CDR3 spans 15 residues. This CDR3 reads CAIRSGTSGMGPQHF. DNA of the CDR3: TGTGCCATCCGCTCCGGGACATCGGGTATGGGGCCCCAGCATTTT.

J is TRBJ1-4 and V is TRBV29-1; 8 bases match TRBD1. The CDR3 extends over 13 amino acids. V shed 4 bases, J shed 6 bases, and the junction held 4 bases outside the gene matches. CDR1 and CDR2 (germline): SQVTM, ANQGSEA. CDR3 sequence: CSVVQGADEKLFF. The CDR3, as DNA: TGCAGCGTTGTGCAGGGGGCTGATGAAAAACTGTTTTTT.

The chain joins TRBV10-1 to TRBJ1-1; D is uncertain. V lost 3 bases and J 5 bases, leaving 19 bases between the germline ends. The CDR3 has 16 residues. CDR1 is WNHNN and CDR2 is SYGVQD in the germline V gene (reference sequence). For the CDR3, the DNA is TGCGCCAGCAGTGACCTGTTTGAGGGTCGTGGGACTGAAGCTTTCTTT. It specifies CASSDLFEGRGTEAFF.

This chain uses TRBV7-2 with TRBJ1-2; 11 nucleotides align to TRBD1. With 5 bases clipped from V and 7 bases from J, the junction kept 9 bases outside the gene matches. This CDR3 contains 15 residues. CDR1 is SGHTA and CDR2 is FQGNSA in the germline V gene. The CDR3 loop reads CASSPDRGRLSGYTF. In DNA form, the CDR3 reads TGTGCCAGCAGCCCGGACAGGGGGCGGCTGTCTGGCTACACCTTC.

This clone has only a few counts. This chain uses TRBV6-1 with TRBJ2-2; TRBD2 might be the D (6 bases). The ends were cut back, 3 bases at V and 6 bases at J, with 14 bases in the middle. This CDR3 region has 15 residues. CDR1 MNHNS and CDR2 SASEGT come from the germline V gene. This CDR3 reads CASSEGGEWAGELFF. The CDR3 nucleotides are TGTGCCAGCAGTGAGGGGGGTGAGTGGGCCGGGGAGCTGTTTTTT.

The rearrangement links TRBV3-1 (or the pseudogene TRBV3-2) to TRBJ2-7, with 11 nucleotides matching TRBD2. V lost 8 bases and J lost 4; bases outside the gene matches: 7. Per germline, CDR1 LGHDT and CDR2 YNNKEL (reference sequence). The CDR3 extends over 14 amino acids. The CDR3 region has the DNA TGTGCCAGCGGGTCGGGACTAGCGGCTTACGAGCAGTACTTC. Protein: CASGSGLAAYEQYF.

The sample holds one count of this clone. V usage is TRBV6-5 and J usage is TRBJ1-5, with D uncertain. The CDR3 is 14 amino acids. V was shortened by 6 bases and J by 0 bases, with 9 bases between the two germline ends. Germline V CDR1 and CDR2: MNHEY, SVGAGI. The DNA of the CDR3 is TGTGCCAGCAGCCTAGAGGATAGCAATCAGCCCCAGCATTTT. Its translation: CASSLEDSNQPQHF.

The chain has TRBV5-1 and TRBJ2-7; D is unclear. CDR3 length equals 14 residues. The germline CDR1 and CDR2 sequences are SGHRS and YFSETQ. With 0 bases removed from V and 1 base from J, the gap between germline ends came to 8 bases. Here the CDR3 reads CASSLAENSYEQYF. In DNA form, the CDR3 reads TGCGCCAGCAGCTTGGCGGAGAATTCCTACGAGCAGTACTTC.

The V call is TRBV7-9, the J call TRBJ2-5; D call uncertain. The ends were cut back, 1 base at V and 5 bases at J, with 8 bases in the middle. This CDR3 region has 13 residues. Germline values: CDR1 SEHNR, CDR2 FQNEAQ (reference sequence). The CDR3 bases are TGTGCCAGCAGCTTAGGCGCATTGGAGACCCAGTACTTC. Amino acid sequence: CASSLGALETQYF.

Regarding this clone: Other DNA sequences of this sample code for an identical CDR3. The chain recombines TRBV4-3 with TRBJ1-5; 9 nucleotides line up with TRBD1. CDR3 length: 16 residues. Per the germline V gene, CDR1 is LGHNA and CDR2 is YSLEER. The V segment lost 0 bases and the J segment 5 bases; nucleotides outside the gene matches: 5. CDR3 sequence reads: CASSQDLGQGDQPQHF. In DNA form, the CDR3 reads TGCGCCAGCAGCCAAGATTTGGGACAGGGAGATCAGCCCCAGCATTTT.

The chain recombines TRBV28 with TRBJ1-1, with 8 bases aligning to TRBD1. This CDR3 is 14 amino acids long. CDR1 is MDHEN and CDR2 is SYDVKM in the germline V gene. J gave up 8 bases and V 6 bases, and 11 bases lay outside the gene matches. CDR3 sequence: CASRTQGAGPEAFF. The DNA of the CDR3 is TGTGCCAGCAGAACCCAGGGGGCTGGTCCCGAAGCTTTCTTT. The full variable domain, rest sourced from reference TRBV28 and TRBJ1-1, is DVKVTQSSRYLVKRTGEKVFLECVQDMDHENMFWYRQDPGLGLRLIYFSYDVKMKEKGDIPEGYSVSREKKERFSLILESASTNQTSMYLCASRTQGAGPEAFFGQGTRLTVV.